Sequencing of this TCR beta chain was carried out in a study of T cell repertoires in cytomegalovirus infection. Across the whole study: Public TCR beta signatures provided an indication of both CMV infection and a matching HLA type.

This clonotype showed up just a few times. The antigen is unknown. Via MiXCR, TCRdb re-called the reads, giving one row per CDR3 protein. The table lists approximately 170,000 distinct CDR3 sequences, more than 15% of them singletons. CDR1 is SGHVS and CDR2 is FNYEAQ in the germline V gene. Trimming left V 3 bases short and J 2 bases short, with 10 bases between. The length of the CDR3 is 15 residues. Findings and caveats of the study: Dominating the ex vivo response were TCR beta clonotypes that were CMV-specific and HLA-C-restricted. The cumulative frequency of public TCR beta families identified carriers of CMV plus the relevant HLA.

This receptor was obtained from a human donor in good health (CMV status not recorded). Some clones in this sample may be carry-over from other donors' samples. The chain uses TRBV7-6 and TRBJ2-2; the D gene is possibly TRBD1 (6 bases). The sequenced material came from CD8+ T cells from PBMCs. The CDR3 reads CASSFDRRNTGELFF. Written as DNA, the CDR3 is TGTGCCAGCAGCTTCGACAGGAGAAACACCGGGGAGCTGTTTTTT.